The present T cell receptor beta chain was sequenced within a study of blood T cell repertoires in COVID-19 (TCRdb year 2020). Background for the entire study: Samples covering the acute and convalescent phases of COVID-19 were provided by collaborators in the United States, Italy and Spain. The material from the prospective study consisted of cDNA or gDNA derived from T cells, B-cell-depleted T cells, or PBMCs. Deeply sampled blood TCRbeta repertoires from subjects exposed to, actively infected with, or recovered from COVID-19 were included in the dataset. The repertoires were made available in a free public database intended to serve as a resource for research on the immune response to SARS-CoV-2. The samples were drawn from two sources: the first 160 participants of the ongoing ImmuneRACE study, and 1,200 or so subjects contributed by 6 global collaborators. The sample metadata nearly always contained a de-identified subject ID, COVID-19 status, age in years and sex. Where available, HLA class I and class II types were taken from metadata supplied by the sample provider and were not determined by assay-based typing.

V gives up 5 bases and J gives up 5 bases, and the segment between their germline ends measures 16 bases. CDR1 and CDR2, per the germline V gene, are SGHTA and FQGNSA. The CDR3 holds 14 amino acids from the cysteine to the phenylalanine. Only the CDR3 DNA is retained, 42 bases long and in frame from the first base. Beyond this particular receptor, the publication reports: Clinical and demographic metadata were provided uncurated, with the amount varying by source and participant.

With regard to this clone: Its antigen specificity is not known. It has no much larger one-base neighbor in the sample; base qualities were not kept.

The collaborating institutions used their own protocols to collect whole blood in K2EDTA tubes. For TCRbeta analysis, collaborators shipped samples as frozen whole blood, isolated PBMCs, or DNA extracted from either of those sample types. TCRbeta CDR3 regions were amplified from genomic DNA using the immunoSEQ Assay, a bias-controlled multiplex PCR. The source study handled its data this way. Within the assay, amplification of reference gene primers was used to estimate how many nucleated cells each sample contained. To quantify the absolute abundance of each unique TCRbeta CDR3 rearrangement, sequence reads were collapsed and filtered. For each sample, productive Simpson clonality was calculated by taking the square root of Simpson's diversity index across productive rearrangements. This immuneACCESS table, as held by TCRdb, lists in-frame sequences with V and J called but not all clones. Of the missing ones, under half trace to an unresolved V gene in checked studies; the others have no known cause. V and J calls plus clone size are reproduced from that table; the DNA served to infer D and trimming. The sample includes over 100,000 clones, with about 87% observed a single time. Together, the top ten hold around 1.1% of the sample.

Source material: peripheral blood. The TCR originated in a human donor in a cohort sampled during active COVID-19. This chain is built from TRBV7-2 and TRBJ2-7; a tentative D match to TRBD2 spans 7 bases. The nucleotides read TGTGCCAGCAGCCCGGGGGGCAGGGTCCACGAGCAGTACTTC. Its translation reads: CASSPGGRVHEQYF.